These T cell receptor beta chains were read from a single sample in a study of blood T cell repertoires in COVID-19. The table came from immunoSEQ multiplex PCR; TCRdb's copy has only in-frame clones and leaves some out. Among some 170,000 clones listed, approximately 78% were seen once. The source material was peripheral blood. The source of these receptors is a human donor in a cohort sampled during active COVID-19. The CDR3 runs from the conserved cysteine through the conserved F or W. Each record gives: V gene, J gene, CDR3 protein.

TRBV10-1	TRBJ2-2	CASAEGRGTGELFF
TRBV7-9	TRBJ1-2	CASSFGGESPHYTF
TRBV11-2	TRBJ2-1	CASRRPGLSWNEQFF
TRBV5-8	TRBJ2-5	CASSGQGASSETQYF
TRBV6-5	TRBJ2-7	CASRRDRVKKQYF
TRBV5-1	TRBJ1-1	CASSLAGQGATEAFF
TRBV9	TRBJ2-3	CASSKRHTGPGADTQYF
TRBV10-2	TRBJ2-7	CASSDGQGPPPYEQYF
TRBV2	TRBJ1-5	CASSEGGTGYQPQHF
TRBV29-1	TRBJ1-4	CSVMTGVDEKLFF
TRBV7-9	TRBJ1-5	CASSFSGQGNQPQHF
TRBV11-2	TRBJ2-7	CASSSGLAGATYEQYF
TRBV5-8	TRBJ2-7	CASSLSRLTSYEQYF
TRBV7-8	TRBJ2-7	CASSLALSSGGSYEQYF
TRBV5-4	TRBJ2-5	CASSRQVQETQYF
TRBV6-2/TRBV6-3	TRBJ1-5	CASSYSDRGTASNQPQHF
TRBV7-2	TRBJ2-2	CASSPEAGGWTGELFF
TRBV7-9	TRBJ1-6	CASILGTGSSPLHF
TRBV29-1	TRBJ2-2	CSGGQVGGELFF
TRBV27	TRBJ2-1	CASTRAGEQFF
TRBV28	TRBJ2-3	CASSLGGAGTDTQYF
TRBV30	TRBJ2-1	CAWSVSRTSNEQFF
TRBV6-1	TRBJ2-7	CASSEGSRTVYEQYF
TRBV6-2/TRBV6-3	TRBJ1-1	CASSYSGRQGTFF
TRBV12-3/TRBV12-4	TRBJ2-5	CASSLLETQYF
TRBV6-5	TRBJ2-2	CATGWNTGELFF
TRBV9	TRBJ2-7	CASSEEGGRGIEQYF
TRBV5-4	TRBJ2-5	CASSPGLAGVNQETQYF
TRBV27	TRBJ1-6	CASMSQGAVRSPLHF
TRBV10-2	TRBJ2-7	CASVAGGPYEQYF
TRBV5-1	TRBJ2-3	CASSLEGSTDTQYF
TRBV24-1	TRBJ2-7	CATSSAGTGAGEQYF
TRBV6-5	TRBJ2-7	CASSYSETGEQYF
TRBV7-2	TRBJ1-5	CASSLAPLGAHNQPQHF
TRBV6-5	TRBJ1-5	CASSYSPGGQPQHF
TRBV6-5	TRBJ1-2	CASSPGTDLGGYTF
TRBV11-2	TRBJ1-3	CASSLGARSNTIYF
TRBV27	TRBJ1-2	CASSLPGGSGYTF
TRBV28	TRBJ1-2	CARGGTANYGYTF
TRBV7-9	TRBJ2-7	CASSLETGHSF
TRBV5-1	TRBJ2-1	CASSEALAGNNEQFF
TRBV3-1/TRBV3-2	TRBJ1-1	CASSRTGWDTEAFF
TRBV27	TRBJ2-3	CASRRGGPDTQYF
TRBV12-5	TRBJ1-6	CASGLGQGNSPLHF
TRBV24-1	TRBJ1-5	CATSDGQGAVTQHF
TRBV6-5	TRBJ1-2	CASSLQGPDGYTF
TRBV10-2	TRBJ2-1	CASSGTSAEYNEQFF
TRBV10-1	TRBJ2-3	CASSSRQGSTDTQYF
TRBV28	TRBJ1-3	CASSIGSSGNTIYF
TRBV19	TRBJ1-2	CASSKGTGSAYGYTF
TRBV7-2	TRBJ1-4	CASSLAHASNEKLFF
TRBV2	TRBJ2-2	CASSSFGLDAGELFF
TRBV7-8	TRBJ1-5	CASIRGVGNQPQHF
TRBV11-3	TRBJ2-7	CASSLGPGLQGPVEQYF